These 10 T cell receptor beta chains came from one sample sequenced in a study of shared clonotypes between healthy human individuals. Data came from immunoSEQ multiplex PCR; TCRdb stores just in-frame clones and leaves some out. This sample carries around 2.5 million clones, 93% of them seen once, and the ten largest clones take roughly 0.39%. Sequenced sample: naive CD4+ T cells from PBMCs. Subset given: CD45RA+ positively selected. Receptor source: a man younger than 35 in good health. Some clones in this sample may be carry-over from other donors' samples.

The rearrangement uses TRBV6-6 and TRBJ1-1; 7 bases match TRBD1. This CDR3 has 15 residues. Per germline, CDR1 MNHNY and CDR2 SVGAGI (reference sequence). J lost 11 bases, V lost 6 bases, and 18 bases had no gene match. The DNA for the CDR3 is TGTGCCAGCAGCCCCGACAGGGAATATCTCCGGTCGGCTTTCTTT. Translated: CASSPDREYLRSAFF.

This chain joins TRBV7-2 and TRBJ2-1, with 8 bases matching TRBD1. Germline CDR1 is SGHTA and CDR2 is FQGNSA. This CDR3 contains 15 residues. With 4 bases clipped from V and 2 bases from J, the junction kept 4 bases outside the gene matches. The CDR3: CASSSGQGTYNEQFF. The CDR3 DNA reads TGTGCCAGCAGCTCAGGACAGGGAACCTACAATGAGCAGTTCTTC.

The CDR3 sequence is CASSRDGQANTEAFF. The CDR3 nucleotides are TGCGCCAGCAGCCGCGACGGACAAGCAAACACTGAAGCTTTCTTT. J is TRBJ1-1 and V is TRBV5-1; maybe TRBD1 (5 bases). Trimming shortened V by 4 bases and J by 2 bases, and 15 bases separated the two germline ends. Germline-derived CDR1 and CDR2 are SGHRS and YFSETQ. The CDR3 is 15 residues long.

The chain joins TRBV28 to TRBJ2-1, with 10 bases identical to TRBD1. Germline CDR1 reads MDHEN; CDR2 reads SYDVKM. This CDR3 has 18 residues. Trimming removed 2 bases from V and 1 base from J; junction bases left unmatched: 8. The CDR3 DNA is TGTGCCAGCAGTTTAAGACAGGGGGCCCGAGGGTCCTACAATGAGCAGTTCTTC. This gives the protein CASSLRQGARGSYNEQFF.

This rearrangement joins TRBV11-2 to TRBJ1-2; D remains ambiguous. Germline values: CDR1 SGHAT, CDR2 FQNNGV. V was cut by 5 bases and J by 3 bases, with 16 bases left in between. The CDR3 has 15 amino acids. The CDR3 DNA is TGTGCCAGCAGCCCCGACGGCCAGAATCACTATGGCTACACCTTC. Residues: CASSPDGQNHYGYTF.

On this clone: Other nucleotide sequences from this sample produce the same CDR3. This chain uses TRBV11-2 with TRBJ2-7, with D possibly being TRBD1 (5 bases). CDR1 is SGHAT, CDR2 FQNNGV, per germline. This CDR3 is built from 15 residues. Trimming took 0 bases from V and 3 from J, leaving 12 bases between them. CDR3 region: CASSLDSQGGYEQYF. In DNA, the CDR3 is TGTGCCAGCAGCTTAGATTCCCAGGGTGGCTACGAGCAGTACTTC.

The sample holds one count of this clone. This sequence joins TRBV2 and TRBJ2-5; D is possibly TRBD2 (5 bases). Germline values: CDR1 SNHLY, CDR2 FYNNEI. The V and J ends lost 6 bases and 3 bases respectively, with 17 bases between them. The CDR3 has 15 residues. CDR3 DNA sequence: TGTGCCAGCAGGGAAAGTGAAGGGCGGGAAGAGACCCAGTACTTC. This codes for CASRESEGREETQYF.

The chain combines TRBV5-8 with TRBJ2-2; D is possibly TRBD2 (6 bases). V shed 4 bases and J shed 4 bases, with 17 bases lying between them. The CDR3 covers 16 residues. CDR1 SGHTS and CDR2 YDEGEE come from the germline V gene. The CDR3 is CASSLRVGRGTGELFF. CDR3 nucleotide sequence: TGTGCCAGCAGCCTGAGAGTCGGGAGAGGCACCGGGGAGCTGTTTTTT.

This rearrangement joins TRBV28 to TRBJ2-5, with 7 bases matching TRBD1. Germline-derived CDR1 and CDR2 are MDHEN and SYDVKM. After removal of 10 bases from V and 5 bases from J, the junction contained 13 bases not matched to a gene. CDR3 length equals 14 residues. The CDR3 bases are TGTGCCACTAGATGGGCAGGGGGAAGTGAGACCCAGTACTTC. Residues: CATRWAGGSETQYF.

This chain uses TRBV11-2 with TRBJ2-7; D could derive from TRBD1 or TRBD2 (6 bases each). This CDR3 has 13 amino acids. The ends were cut back, 4 bases at V and 5 bases at J, with 12 bases in the middle. Per the germline V gene, CDR1 is SGHAT and CDR2 is FQNNGV. The CDR3 sequence: CASSSTGADEQYF. The CDR3 region has the DNA TGTGCCAGCAGCTCGACGGGGGCGGACGAGCAGTACTTC.